The next 14 T cell receptor beta chains were all read from a single sample in a study of follicular helper T cells after annual influenza vaccination. TCRdb's copy holds only in-frame clones and misses some; the assay was immunoSEQ multiplex PCR. This table has some 10,000 clones, roughly 85% appearing once. The specimen was CXCR5- memory CD4+ T cells sorted from blood, collected 6 weeks after influenza vaccination. The source is an adult who received the influenza vaccine.

As DNA, the CDR3 is TGCGCCAGCAGCCGCATCGGGTCCGTTGATGAAAAACTGTTTTTT. Translation gives CASSRIGSVDEKLFF. The V and J genes are TRBV5-1 and TRBJ1-4; no clear D. Trimming took off 4 bases at V and 6 bases at J, with 16 bases between the two ends. CDR3 length: 15 residues. Germline loops: CDR1 SGHRS, CDR2 YFSETQ.

This sequence joins TRBV5-5 and TRBJ2-7; D not resolved. There are 14 residues in the CDR3. From germline, CDR1 is SGHKS and CDR2 YYEKEE (reference sequence). With 0 bases removed from V and 4 bases from J, the gap between germline ends came to 11 bases. CDR3 loop: CASSLATNEYEQYF. CDR3 in DNA: TGTGCCAGCAGCTTGGCCACAAACGAGTACGAGCAGTACTTC.

This clone showed up just once. The chain has TRBV19 and TRBJ1-4, with D tentatively TRBD1 (5 bases). The CDR3 loop spans 15 amino acids. Trimming cost V 8 bases and J 0 bases, with 13 bases left between them. Germline V gene sequence: CDR1 LNHDA, CDR2 SQIVND (reference sequence). The CDR3 loop is CASGAADPTNEKLFF. CDR3 DNA sequence: TGTGCCAGTGGGGCCGCGGACCCAACTAATGAAAAACTGTTTTTT.

This chain uses TRBV19 with TRBJ1-5; D unresolved. V was pared by 1 base and J by 4 bases, with 5 bases between. Germline CDR1 and CDR2: LNHDA and SQIVND (reference sequence). This CDR3 has 13 amino acids. The CDR3 region has the DNA TGTGCCAGTAGTATAGGGCCTAATCAGCCCCAGCATTTT. Translation gives CASSIGPNQPQHF.

The chain carries TRBV9 and TRBJ1-2, with 7 positions matching TRBD1. Germline lookup yields CDR1 SGDLS and CDR2 YYNGEE. V lost 5 bases and J lost 3; bases outside the gene matches: 4. CDR3 size: 13 residues. The CDR3 loop reads CASSFTGDYGYTF. Written as DNA, the CDR3 is TGTGCCAGCAGTTTTACAGGGGACTATGGCTACACCTTC.

This clone was seen once. The rearrangement uses TRBV2 and TRBJ1-4; unclear D gene. The length of the CDR3 is 13 residues. CDR1 and CDR2 (germline): SNHLY, FYNNEI. Trimming pared 6 bases from V and 3 bases from J, leaving 8 bases between. The CDR3 sequence: CASRWSANEKLFF. CDR3 in DNA: TGTGCCAGCAGGTGGTCGGCTAATGAAAAACTGTTTTTT.

This chain joins TRBV7-3 and TRBJ2-5, with 9 bases lining up with TRBD1. The CDR3 length is 15 residues. V lost 3 bases, J lost 4 bases, and 6 bases stayed unmatched. Looked up from germline, CDR1 is SGHTA and CDR2 is FQGTGA. The CDR3 is CASSFRDRDGETQYF. In DNA, the CDR3 is TGTGCCAGCAGCTTCCGGGACAGGGATGGAGAGACCCAGTACTTC.

The chain employs TRBV19 and TRBJ1-2; 9 bases align to TRBD1. From germline, CDR1 is LNHDA and CDR2 SQIVND (reference sequence). V dropped 0 bases and J dropped 4; count of bases not matched to a gene: 3. The CDR3 sequence is 15 residues long. The CDR3 here is CASSIDRQGVYGYTF. The DNA of the CDR3 is TGTGCCAGTAGTATAGACCGACAGGGGGTCTATGGCTACACCTTC. Complete variable domain (other parts from reference TRBV19 and TRBJ1-2): DGGITQSPKYLFRKEGQNVTLSCEQNLNHDAMYWYRQDPGQGLRLIYYSQIVNDFQKGDIAEGYSVSREKKESFPLTVTSAQKNPTAFYLCASSIDRQGVYGYTFGSGTRLTVV.

The V call is TRBV7-9, the J call TRBJ1-1; D uncertain. The CDR3 contains 13 residues. V was clipped by 3 bases and J by 1 base, with 6 bases between them. Germline V CDR1 and CDR2: SEHNR, FQNEAQ (reference sequence). The CDR3 is CASSFGENTEAFF. The CDR3 nucleotides are TGTGCCAGCAGCTTCGGCGAGAACACTGAAGCTTTCTTT.

The chain carries TRBV27 and TRBJ2-6, with 7 bases aligning to TRBD1. V was clipped by 4 bases and J by 0 bases; unmatched bases: 9. This CDR3 comprises 18 residues. Germline V gene data show CDR1 as MNHEY and CDR2 as SMNVEV (reference sequence). The CDR3 bases are TGTGCCAGCAGTTCCGGACAGGTGGCTTTCTCTGGGGCCAACGTCCTGACTTTC. It encodes CASSSGQVAFSGANVLTF.

The chain combines TRBV28 with TRBJ1-5; D is uncertain. Germline CDR1 and CDR2: MDHEN and SYDVKM. The V end lost 6 bases, the J end lost 3 bases, and 15 bases lay between the germline ends. CDR3 length: 15 amino acids. The CDR3 DNA reads as TGTGCCAGCAGCCTTGCGGGGAGGGACAATCAGCCCCAGCATTTT. It is translated as CASSLAGRDNQPQHF.

The rearrangement links TRBV4-1 to TRBJ2-5; 8 bases are a match to TRBD2. From germline, CDR1 is MGHRA and CDR2 YSYEKL. The CDR3 sequence is 15 residues long. With V trimmed by 2 bases and J by 5 bases, 7 bases remained unmatched. CDR3 coding DNA: TGCGCCAGCAGCCAATCTTCGGGACTAGTTGAGACCCAGTACTTC. Its protein is CASSQSSGLVETQYF.

The V call is TRBV7-8, the J call TRBJ2-1; 9 nucleotides align to TRBD2. There are 16 residues in the CDR3. V was pared by 5 bases and J by 2 bases, with 7 bases of the junction left unmatched. Germline V gene data show CDR1 as SGHVS and CDR2 as FQNEAQ. The CDR3 region is CASSNSGSAPYNEQFF. The DNA for the CDR3 is TGTGCCAGCAGCAATAGCGGGAGTGCGCCCTACAATGAGCAGTTCTTC. Based on the CDR3 plus reference TRBV7-8 and TRBJ2-1, the full variable domain is GAGVSQSPRYKVAKRGQDVALRCDPISGHVSLFWYQQALGQGPEFLTYFQNEAQLDKSGLPSDRFFAERPEGSVSTLKIQRTQQEDSAVYLCASSNSGSAPYNEQFFGPGTRLTVL.

V and J are TRBV7-2 and TRBJ2-5; D gene uncertain. This CDR3 is built from 14 residues. V was pared by 7 bases and J by 0 bases, with 12 bases between. In germline, CDR1 is SGHTA, CDR2 FQGNSA. The CDR3 here is CASTPPAYQETQYF. As DNA, the CDR3 is TGTGCCAGCACCCCCCCCGCTTACCAAGAGACCCAGTACTTC.